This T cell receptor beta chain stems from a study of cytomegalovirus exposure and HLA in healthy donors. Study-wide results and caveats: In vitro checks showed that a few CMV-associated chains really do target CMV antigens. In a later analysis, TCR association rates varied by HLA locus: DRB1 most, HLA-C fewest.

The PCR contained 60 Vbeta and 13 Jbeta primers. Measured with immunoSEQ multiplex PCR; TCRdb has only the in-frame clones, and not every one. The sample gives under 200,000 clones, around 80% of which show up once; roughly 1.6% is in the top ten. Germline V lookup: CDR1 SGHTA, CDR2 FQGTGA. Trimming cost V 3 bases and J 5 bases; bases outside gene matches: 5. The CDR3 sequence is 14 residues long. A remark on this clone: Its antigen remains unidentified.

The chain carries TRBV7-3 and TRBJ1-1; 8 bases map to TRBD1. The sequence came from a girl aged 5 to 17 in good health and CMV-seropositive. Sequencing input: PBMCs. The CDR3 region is CASSLQGAGTEAFF. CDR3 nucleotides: TGTGCCAGCAGCTTGCAGGGGGCGGGGACTGAAGCTTTCTTT.